These 19 T cell receptor beta chains were all obtained from the same sample, sequenced in a study of identical twins. TCRdb reprocessed the 5' RACE reads with MiXCR, giving one entry per CDR3 protein. The profile shows around 490,000 distinct CDR3 sequences, 20% to 25% of them singletons. This same sample was also taken into another study, of yellow fever vaccine responses in identical twins.

Sequenced input: CD4+ T cells sorted from blood. These receptor sequences come from a woman younger than 35 in good health.

This clonotype has just one count. V usage is TRBV18 and J usage is TRBJ2-1; D could derive from TRBD1 or TRBD2 (5 bases each). In germline, CDR1 is KGHSH, CDR2 LQKENI. The CDR3 has 14 residues. V lost 3 bases and J 5 bases, leaving 11 bases between the germline ends. CDR3 region: CASSPILGDNEQFF. The CDR3 nucleotides are TGTGCCAGCTCACCCATACTAGGGGACAATGAGCAGTTCTTC.

This clonotype was seen only a few times. The rearrangement links TRBV12-3 or TRBV12-4 to TRBJ1-4, with D tentatively TRBD1 (6 bases). Between the trimmed V and J ends, which lost 6 bases and 7 bases, there was a span of 15 bases. The CDR3 runs to 14 residues. CDR3 residues: CASRLGGAGEKLFF. The CDR3 DNA sequence: TGTGCCAGCAGACTGGGGGGGGCAGGTGAAAAACTGTTTTTT.

The V call is TRBV25-1, the J call TRBJ2-1, with 8 bases matching TRBD2. This CDR3 region has 17 residues. Trimming took 3 bases from V and 4 from J; bases not matched to a gene: 11. The germline V gene has CDR1 MGHDK and CDR2 SYGVNS. CDR3 DNA sequence: TGTGCCAGCAGTGATACCCTAGCGGGCGGGGGGTACAATGAGCAGTTCTTC. Translated: CASSDTLAGGGYNEQFF.

This clonotype was observed a few times. This rearrangement joins TRBV5-1 to TRBJ2-3; D is ambiguous. The V and J ends lost 5 bases and 2 bases respectively, with 12 bases between them. This CDR3 is 14 amino acids long. CDR1 is SGHRS, CDR2 YFSETQ, per germline. The CDR3 region has the DNA TGCGCCAGCAGGCTAGGTGCGGCCACAGATACGCAGTATTTT. It is translated as CASRLGAATDTQYF.

V is TRBV10-2 and J is TRBJ1-5, with a possible D match to TRBD1 (6 bases). Trimming removed 3 bases at V and 8 bases at J, with 11 bases between. Germline assignment: CDR1 WSHSY and CDR2 SAAADI. The CDR3 is 13 residues long. The CDR3 bases are TGCGCCAGCAGTGATCCGGGGGCGAAGCCCCAGCATTTT. Protein: CASSDPGAKPQHF.

This rearrangement joins TRBV7-3 to TRBJ2-1, with 7 bases identical to TRBD2. From germline, CDR1 is SGHTA and CDR2 FQGTGA. The ends lost 2 bases at V and 5 bases at J; junction bases unmatched: 6. CDR3 length: 15 residues. The CDR3 coding sequence is TGTGCCAGCAGCTTACGTTCTAGCGGCAACAATGAGCAGTTCTTC. Its translation: CASSLRSSGNNEQFF.

The sample holds one count of this clonotype. One end of the junction fails to match germline, which may point to a read error. The genes are TRBV7-9 and TRBJ2-1; D is uncertain. This CDR3 has 13 amino acids. Germline-derived CDR1 and CDR2 are SEHNR and FQNEAQ (reference sequence). The CDR3 DNA reads as TGTGCCAGCAGCCCTCCGCCCCACAATAAGCAGTTCTTC. Translation: CASSPPPHNKQFF.

The table lists this clonotype with a few counts. The chain is built from TRBV20-1 and TRBJ1-3; 8 bases are shared with TRBD1. CDR1 and CDR2 from the germline V gene are DFQATT and SNEGSKA (reference sequence). This CDR3 has 15 amino acids. After removal of 5 bases from V and 6 bases from J, the junction contained 12 bases not matched to a gene. The DNA for the CDR3 is TGCAGTGCTGTCGGACAGGGACTATCTACAAACACCATATATTTT. It codes for CSAVGQGLSTNTIYF.

This clonotype turned up a few times. The CDR3 spells CASSLAGLLAHTDTQYF. The CDR3 DNA follows: TGTGCCAGCAGTTTAGCAGGACTACTAGCCCACACAGATACGCAGTATTTT. The V call is TRBV12-3 or TRBV12-4, the J call TRBJ2-3, with TRBD2 as a possible D gene (6 bases). The CDR3 loop spans 17 amino acids. Trimming removed 0 bases from V and 2 bases from J, with 15 bases in between.

This clonotype was seen a few times. The chain recombines TRBV24-1 with TRBJ2-1, with 15 bases matching TRBD2. V dropped 2 bases and J dropped 9; count of bases not matched to a gene: 10. Germline CDR1 reads KGHDR; CDR2 reads SFDVKD. The CDR3 spans 18 residues. The CDR3 loop is CATSDSRRGLAGGIEQFF. In nucleotides, the CDR3 is TGTGCCACCAGTGATTCGAGGAGGGGACTAGCGGGAGGAATTGAGCAGTTCTTC.

This clonotype was seen a few times. This chain links TRBV28 with TRBJ2-3; TRBD1 might be the D (6 bases). CDR1 and CDR2 (germline): MDHEN, SYDVKM. CDR3 length: 14 amino acids. The germline V and J ends were trimmed by 5 bases and 9 bases, with 18 bases remaining between them. The CDR3 DNA follows: TGTGCCAGCAGTCCCCATAAACAGGGATCAACGCAGTATTTT. Its translation: CASSPHKQGSTQYF.

This clonotype was found a few times. The chain employs TRBV12-3 or TRBV12-4 and TRBJ2-5; weak D call: TRBD1 (5 bases). Trimming stripped 3 bases from V and 2 bases from J, with 13 bases between. The CDR3 covers 15 residues. CDR3 amino acids: CASSFFRDSQETQYF. The DNA of the CDR3 is TGTGCCAGCAGTTTTTTTCGAGACAGTCAAGAGACCCAGTACTTC.

This clonotype has more than one count but fewer than ten. V and J are TRBV7-9 and TRBJ1-1; D possibly corresponds to TRBD1 (6 bases). This CDR3 region has 15 residues. Germline CDR1 is SEHNR and CDR2 is FQNEAQ (reference sequence). V shed 0 bases and J shed 8 bases, with 16 bases lying between them. CDR3 region: CASSLAGTTNREAFF. DNA for the CDR3: TGTGCCAGCAGCTTAGCCGGGACAACGAACAGGGAAGCTTTCTTT.

This clonotype has a handful of counts. This sequence joins TRBV12-3 or TRBV12-4 and TRBJ1-1; the D is unclear. This CDR3 spans 11 amino acids. The V and J ends lost 6 bases and 8 bases respectively, with 10 bases between them. The CDR3 here is CASSTGIEAFF. The DNA for the CDR3 is TGTGCCAGCAGCACCGGGATCGAAGCTTTCTTT.

V and J are TRBV5-5 and TRBJ2-3; 8 nucleotides agree with TRBD1. The germline V gene has CDR1 SGHKS and CDR2 YYEKEE (reference sequence). The length of the CDR3 is 14 residues. J was trimmed by 6 bases and V by 7 bases; bases with no gene match: 10. DNA of the CDR3: TGTGCCAGCCTTACAGGGGGGAGTTGGGATACGCAGTATTTT. Its translation: CASLTGGSWDTQYF.

The chain has TRBV5-1 and TRBJ2-7; 8 bases are shared with TRBD2. Trimming removed 4 bases from V and 0 bases from J; junction bases left unmatched: 9. CDR1 is SGHRS and CDR2 is YFSETQ in the germline V gene. This CDR3 has 16 residues. The CDR3 loop is CASSPTTSGSSYEQYF. The CDR3 coding sequence is TGCGCCAGCAGCCCGACTACTAGCGGAAGCTCCTACGAGCAGTACTTC.

The chain links TRBV5-4 to TRBJ2-2, with D possibly called TRBD1 or TRBD2 (6 bases each). The V end lost 1 base, the J end lost 5 bases, and 27 bases lay between the germline ends. Germline V gene sequence: CDR1 SGHNT, CDR2 YYREEE (reference sequence). The CDR3 has 20 amino acids. The CDR3 bases are TGTGCCAGCAGCTTGTGGGTTATGACACTGGGGGGCAGGTGGACCGGGGAGCTGTTTTTT. Its translation: CASSLWVMTLGGRWTGELFF.

This clonotype was seen a handful of times. The chain recombines TRBV12-3 or TRBV12-4 with TRBJ2-2; D not certain. V was cut by 5 bases and J by 8 bases, with 9 bases left in between. The CDR3 sequence is 12 residues long. CDR3 in amino acids: CASSLPKGELFF. CDR3 sequence (DNA): TGTGCCAGCAGTCTCCCTAAAGGGGAGCTGTTTTTT.

There are a few counts of this clonotype. The CDR3 region is CASRKGSPNTGELFF. Here the CDR3 DNA reads TGTGCCAGCAGAAAGGGGAGCCCGAACACCGGGGAGCTGTTTTTT. The chain uses TRBV25-1 and TRBJ2-2; either TRBD1 or TRBD2 may supply D (5 bases each). Germline CDR1 and CDR2: MGHDK and SYGVNS. The CDR3 sequence is 15 residues long. Trimming cost V 6 bases and J 0 bases, with 11 bases left between them.